This passage covers 26 T cell receptor beta chains from one sample sequenced in a study of cytomegalovirus exposure and HLA in healthy donors. The PCR made use of 60 Vbeta and 13 Jbeta primers. This table comes from immunoSEQ multiplex PCR, and its TCRdb copy is limited to in-frame clones, with some not included. The table lists about 190,000 clones, roughly four fifths of them singletons, with approximately 3.1% in the top ten. The specimen sequenced was PBMCs. The receptors here all came from a woman in her twenties or thirties in good health and CMV-seropositive.

The chain recombines TRBV27 with TRBJ1-5; no firm D call. This CDR3 contains 14 residues. V dropped 2 bases and J dropped 2 bases, with 7 bases sitting between them. CDR1 MNHEY and CDR2 SMNVEV come from the germline V gene (reference sequence). Here the CDR3 reads CASSLPGGNQPQHF. The CDR3 nucleotides read TGTGCCAGCAGTTTACCCGGGGGCAATCAGCCCCAGCATTTT.

V is TRBV2 and J is TRBJ1-5; D is unresolved. The CDR3 is 15 amino acids. Trimming pared 2 bases from V and 2 bases from J, leaving 10 bases between. Germline CDR1 and CDR2: SNHLY and FYNNEI. The CDR3 DNA is TGTGCCAGCAGTGAAACCGGGAATGGCAATCAGCCCCAGCATTTT. This sequence encodes CASSETGNGNQPQHF.

V and J are TRBV5-7 and TRBJ2-7; no firm D call. TRBV5-7 is given ORF status, its function remaining uncertain. V dropped 2 bases and J dropped 0 bases, with 9 bases sitting between them. CDR3 size: 14 residues. CDR3 in DNA: TGTGCCAGCAGCTTTATGGCGGTCTCCTACGAGCAGTACTTC. Translated, it gives CASSFMAVSYEQYF.

This clone has just one count. The junction differs from germline at one of its ends, possibly a read error. This chain joins TRBV7-9 and TRBJ2-7; TRBD1 matches at 8 bases. The germline V gene encodes CDR1 SEHNR and CDR2 FQNEAQ (reference sequence). This CDR3 comprises 14 residues. Written as DNA, the CDR3 is TGTTCCAGCAGCTTAGTCCAGGGGGCAGGCGAGCAGTACTTC. It codes for CSSSLVQGAGEQYF.

The rearrangement links TRBV7-9 to TRBJ2-7; 8 bases are a match to TRBD2. This CDR3 spans 16 amino acids. Germline-derived CDR1 and CDR2 are SEHNR and FQNEAQ (reference sequence). V shed 0 bases and J 3 bases; nucleotides not matched to a gene: 7. The CDR3 loop reads CASSLAAGGGIYEQYF. The CDR3 bases are TGTGCCAGCAGCTTAGCCGCGGGAGGAGGTATCTACGAGCAGTACTTC. The full variable domain, with the rest looked up from reference TRBV7-9 and TRBJ2-7, is DTGVSQNPRHKITKRGQNVTFRCDPISEHNRLYWYRQTLGQGPEFLTYFQNEAQLEKSRLLSDRFSAERPKGSFSTLEIQRTEQGDSAMYLCASSLAAGGGIYEQYFGPGTRLTVT.

V gene TRBV19 combines with J gene TRBJ2-7; D possibly corresponds to TRBD1 (6 bases). CDR1 is LNHDA and CDR2 is SQIVND in the germline V gene (reference sequence). Trimming left V 5 bases short and J 2 bases short, with 10 bases between. This CDR3 contains 13 residues. The CDR3 spells CASSGDITYEQYF. The CDR3 DNA is TGTGCCAGTAGTGGGGACATCACCTACGAGCAGTACTTC.

This rearrangement joins TRBV14 to TRBJ2-3; weak D call: TRBD2 (5 bases). This CDR3 has 14 amino acids. V dropped 4 bases and J dropped 2 bases, with 10 bases sitting between them. The germline V gene has CDR1 SGHDN and CDR2 FVKESK. CDR3 in amino acids: CASSRVRVTDTQYF. The CDR3 DNA follows: TGTGCCAGCAGCCGTGTGCGGGTCACAGATACGCAGTATTTT.

The chain uses TRBV11-2 and TRBJ1-1; D is unresolved. Trimming shortened V by 1 base and J by 1 base, and 4 bases separated the two germline ends. Germline CDR1 and CDR2: SGHAT and FQNNGV. The CDR3 has 13 residues. CDR3 in DNA: TGTGCCAGCAGCTTAGGGCCGAACACTGAAGCTTTCTTT. This sequence encodes CASSLGPNTEAFF.

The chain employs TRBV23-1 and TRBJ2-1; D is perhaps TRBD2 (6 bases). TRBV23-1 is placed among ORFs of uncertain function. Trimming took 2 bases from V and 1 from J, leaving 33 bases between them. The CDR3 is made up of 23 amino acids. CDR3 region: CASSQPTPGLPSRGISSYNEQFF. The CDR3 DNA follows: TGCGCCAGCAGTCAACCCACACCGGGACTCCCATCGAGGGGTATCTCGTCCTACAATGAGCAGTTCTTC.

The chain has TRBV28 and TRBJ2-7, with a weak D call TRBD1 (6 bases). The CDR3 runs 14 residues. V lost 4 bases, J lost 2 bases, and 12 bases lay in between. Germline lookup yields CDR1 MDHEN and CDR2 SYDVKM. The CDR3 DNA reads TGTGCCAGCAGTTCCTTGGACAGTACCTACGAGCAGTACTTC. It specifies CASSSLDSTYEQYF.

The chain employs TRBV18 and TRBJ2-1; 12 nucleotides match TRBD2. V lost 4 bases and J lost 9; bases outside the gene matches: 10. This CDR3 is 16 amino acids long. Germline V gives CDR1 KGHSH, CDR2 LQKENI. CDR3 residues: CASSQTSGRGRGEQFF. The CDR3 bases are TGTGCCAGCTCACAGACTAGCGGGAGAGGAAGGGGTGAGCAGTTCTTC.

This clone has just a few counts. This chain uses TRBV6-1 with TRBJ2-7; the D is unclear. The ends were cut back, 3 bases at V and 2 bases at J, with 8 bases in the middle. The CDR3 length is 13 residues. Germline V gives CDR1 MNHNS, CDR2 SASEGT. The CDR3 coding sequence is TGTGCCAGCAGTGATGGCAGTACCTACGAGCAGTACTTC. It specifies CASSDGSTYEQYF.

This clone showed up just a few times. CDR3 protein: CASSPDRGEKLFF. Written as DNA, the CDR3 is TGTGCCAGCAGCCCCGACCGGGGTGAAAAACTGTTTTTT. The rearrangement joins TRBV11-2 to TRBJ1-4, with no clear D. The germline V gene has CDR1 SGHAT and CDR2 FQNNGV. CDR3 length: 13 amino acids. The V gene lost 5 bases and the J gene lost 7 bases, with 11 bases spanning the gap.

This clone appeared a single time. The chain links TRBV19 to TRBJ2-7, with D perhaps matching TRBD2 (6 bases). Trimming stripped 7 bases from V and 7 bases from J, with 26 bases between. The CDR3 loop spans 16 amino acids. Germline-derived CDR1 and CDR2 are LNHDA and SQIVND (reference sequence). CDR3 DNA: TGTGCCAGTACCCGCCCGCCTGTAACCTCGGAGGGAGAGCAGTACTTC. Amino acids: CASTRPPVTSEGEQYF. The complete variable domain, with remaining parts taken from reference TRBV19 and TRBJ2-7, reads DGGITQSPKYLFRKEGQNVTLSCEQNLNHDAMYWYRQDPGQGLRLIYYSQIVNDFQKGDIAEGYSVSREKKESFPLTVTSAQKNPTAFYLCASTRPPVTSEGEQYFGPGTRLTVT.

The rearrangement uses TRBV7-8 and TRBJ2-1, with D maybe TRBD2 (6 bases). Germline lookup yields CDR1 SGHVS and CDR2 FQNEAQ. The CDR3 has 12 residues. V shed 5 bases and J shed 14 bases, with 16 bases lying between them. CDR3 in amino acids: CASSPTLEREFF. The CDR3, as DNA: TGTGCCAGCAGCCCTACGCTCGAGCGGGAGTTCTTC.

This rearrangement joins TRBV4-1 to TRBJ2-2, with 8 positions matching TRBD2. The CDR3 sequence is 17 residues long. The junction had 12 bases not matched to a gene; V was cut back by 4 bases and J by 5 bases. Per germline, CDR1 MGHRA and CDR2 YSYEKL. The CDR3 region is CASSRGVSGRWTGELFF. The CDR3 DNA reads TGCGCCAGCAGCCGGGGGGTGAGCGGGAGATGGACCGGGGAGCTGTTTTTT.

The V and J genes are TRBV5-1 and TRBJ2-1; 11 bases are shared with TRBD2. The germline CDR1 and CDR2 sequences are SGHRS and YFSETQ. Germline trimming cut 0 bases from V and 2 bases from J; bases unmatched to any gene: 4. The CDR3 runs to 17 residues. The CDR3: CASSLAQTSGAYNEQFF. CDR3 bases: TGCGCCAGCAGCTTGGCCCAGACTAGCGGGGCCTACAATGAGCAGTTCTTC.

The chain is built from TRBV10-2 and TRBJ2-1; D might be TRBD1 (6 bases). The germline CDR1 and CDR2 sequences are WSHSY and SAAADI. Trimming took off 5 bases at V and 0 bases at J, with 14 bases between the two ends. The CDR3 length is 16 residues. CDR3 in amino acids: CASSRPTGSSYNEQFF. CDR3 nucleotide sequence: TGCGCCAGCAGTCGACCTACAGGGAGCTCCTACAATGAGCAGTTCTTC.

This clone was seen a handful of times. The chain carries TRBV29-1 and TRBJ1-2; 8 bases are a match to TRBD1. V trimming: 4 bases; J trimming: 4 bases; junction bases outside the gene matches: 11. CDR3 size: 15 residues. The V gene's germline CDR1 is SQVTM and CDR2 ANQGSEA. The CDR3 DNA follows: TGCAGCGTTGCAGAGGGCAGGGGGCGCATCTATGGCTACACCTTC. This translates into CSVAEGRGRIYGYTF.

The gene calls are TRBV7-9 and TRBJ1-3; maybe TRBD1 (6 bases). Trimming stripped 11 bases from V and 2 bases from J, with 22 bases between. Germline loops: CDR1 SEHNR, CDR2 FQNEAQ (reference sequence). The CDR3 sequence is 16 residues long. The CDR3 spells CARQKIKTGAGNTIYF. The CDR3 DNA follows: TGTGCCCGACAAAAGATTAAGACAGGAGCTGGAAACACCATATATTTT.

This chain joins TRBV5-1 and TRBJ2-5, with TRBD2 matching 14 bases. Germline V gene lookup returns CDR1 SGHRS and CDR2 YFSETQ. Trimming removed 3 bases from V and 5 bases from J; junction bases left unmatched: 15. This CDR3 contains 19 residues. CDR3 sequence (DNA): TGCGCCAGCAGCTCCGTCGCCGTGACTAGCGGGAGGGCGGGGGAGACCCAGTACTTC. This translates into CASSSVAVTSGRAGETQYF.

As concerns this clone: Germline and junction disagree at one end, which may indicate a read error. The rearrangement uses TRBV29-1 and TRBJ2-7, with 10 bases matching TRBD1. Germline lookup yields CDR1 SQVTM and CDR2 ANQGSEA. CDR3 length: 21 amino acids. This CDR3 is CSVGESRPGQGSLPSSYEQCF. In nucleotides, the CDR3 is TGCAGCGTTGGGGAATCGCGGCCGGGACAGGGGAGCCTCCCTAGCTCCTACGAGCAGTGCTTC.

The rearrangement joins TRBV7-9 to TRBJ1-2; D not resolved. The CDR3 totals 11 residues. The germline V gene encodes CDR1 SEHNR and CDR2 FQNEAQ (reference sequence). V lost 6 bases, J lost 7 bases, and 9 bases lay in between. The CDR3 DNA reads as TGTGCCAGCAGTAAGGCAGGTGGCTACACCTTC. Translating it yields CASSKAGGYTF.

The genes are TRBV9 and TRBJ1-1; tentatively, D is TRBD1 (6 bases). Trimming shortened V by 4 bases and J by 5 bases, and 15 bases separated the two germline ends. From germline, CDR1 is SGDLS and CDR2 YYNGEE. The length of the CDR3 is 14 residues. CDR3 DNA sequence: TGTGCCAGCAGCCCTTTGGGGGGGCGGACTGAAGCTTTCTTT. Protein sequence: CASSPLGGRTEAFF.

The rearrangement joins TRBV25-1 to TRBJ2-1, with D perhaps TRBD2 (6 bases). The CDR3 contains 18 residues. Germline loops: CDR1 MGHDK, CDR2 SYGVNS. The V gene lost 4 bases and the J gene lost 5 bases, with 24 bases spanning the gap. CDR3: CASSGQFVLRGSHNEQFF. CDR3 coding DNA: TGTGCCAGCAGTGGCCAGTTTGTCCTCCGGGGGAGCCACAATGAGCAGTTCTTC.

The chain is built from TRBV7-9 and TRBJ2-3; unclear D gene. CDR3 length: 14 residues. Per the germline V gene, CDR1 is SEHNR and CDR2 is FQNEAQ (reference sequence). The ends were cut back, 4 bases at V and 2 bases at J, with 10 bases in the middle. The CDR3 region is CASSSGIATDTQYF. For the CDR3, the DNA is TGTGCCAGCAGCTCGGGTATAGCCACAGATACGCAGTATTTT.